These 15 T cell receptor beta chains originate from one sample sequenced in a study of T-cell memory formation after mild COVID-19 (dated by TCRdb to the early 2020s). The library was made by 5' RACE. The reads were generated on an Illumina NovaSeq 6000. Using fastp at Q25 and MiXCR, TCRdb reprocessed the public reads and kept productive beta chains. CDR3 protein duplicates are merged, each entry listing the most common genes and DNA. The sample table contains 450,000 or so distinct CDR3 sequences; only one count was recorded for approximately 23% of them. The ten largest clonotypes hold around an eighth of the sample. The specimen was PBMCs or a T cell subset sorted from them (not recorded which). All receptors derive from an adult woman who had mild COVID-19 (a few samples of this study predate the infection). The sample titles of this study are shuffled in the database, so cell type and time point are left out; the donor was told from shared clones.

The genes are TRBV12-3 or TRBV12-4 and TRBJ2-7; 7 positions match TRBD2. The trim removed 8 bases at V and 2 bases at J, leaving 6 bases unmatched. CDR3 size: 13 residues. The CDR3 region is CASCGGVAYEQYF. The CDR3 coding sequence is TGTGCCAGCTGCGGGGGAGTGGCCTACGAGCAGTACTTC.

This chain links TRBV24-1 with TRBJ2-1; tentatively, D is TRBD2 (6 bases). Per the germline V gene, CDR1 is KGHDR and CDR2 is SFDVKD. This CDR3 is built from 13 residues. The V end was cut by 3 bases, the J end by 9 bases, with 11 bases between. The CDR3 DNA follows: TGTGCCACCAGTGATCCCGGGACTTCTGAGCAGTTCTTC. This encodes CATSDPGTSEQFF.

The table lists this clonotype with a few counts. This chain links TRBV5-1 with TRBJ2-1; no firm D call. The length of the CDR3 is 14 residues. The ends were cut back, 4 bases at V and 4 bases at J, with 12 bases in the middle. CDR1 is SGHRS and CDR2 is YFSETQ in the germline V gene. This chain's CDR3 is CASSVGSFYNEQFF. The CDR3 nucleotides are TGCGCCAGCAGCGTTGGGTCCTTTTACAATGAGCAGTTCTTC.

This clonotype was recorded a few times. This rearrangement joins TRBV5-1 to TRBJ1-1; D is possibly TRBD1 (6 bases). Trimming left V 4 bases short and J 7 bases short, with 20 bases between. The CDR3 extends over 15 amino acids. CDR1 SGHRS and CDR2 YFSETQ come from the germline V gene. As DNA, the CDR3 is TGCGCCAGCAGCGGAGGACCCCAGGGGTTTAGTGAAGCTTTCTTT. Translated: CASSGGPQGFSEAFF.

The V gene is TRBV20-1, the J gene TRBJ2-7; 8 nucleotides line up with TRBD2. Trimming at V came to 3 bases and at J to 2 bases, leaving 6 bases not matched to a gene. The germline V gene encodes CDR1 DFQATT and CDR2 SNEGSKA (reference sequence). CDR3 size: 14 residues. CDR3 DNA: TGCAGTGCTAGTTTGGGACTAGTAACCTACGAGCAGTACTTC. It yields the protein CSASLGLVTYEQYF.

The rearrangement joins TRBV24-1 to TRBJ1-2; TRBD1 is a possible D gene (6 bases). The CDR3 is 17 amino acids. The germline CDR1 and CDR2 sequences are KGHDR and SFDVKD. Trimming cost V 2 bases and J 3 bases, with 18 bases left between them. The CDR3 nucleotides are TGTGCCACCAGTGATTCCACGATGAGGGGGTACGACTATGGCTACACCTTC. Translated: CATSDSTMRGYDYGYTF.

The CDR3 nucleotides read TGTGCCAGCAGCCCGGGGCCGTTCGTCGGGGAGCTGTTTTTT. Protein product: CASSPGPFVGELFF. This chain uses TRBV3-1 with TRBJ2-2; D may be TRBD1 or TRBD2 (5 bases each). CDR1 and CDR2 from the germline V gene are LGHDT and YNNKEL (reference sequence). The ends were cut back, 4 bases at V and 7 bases at J, with 13 bases in the middle. This CDR3 region has 14 residues.

This clonotype was observed a few times. V gene TRBV7-6 combines with J gene TRBJ2-7; TRBD2 matches 7 bases. The CDR3 runs to 16 residues. The V segment lost 1 base and the J segment 2 bases; nucleotides outside the gene matches: 8. From germline, CDR1 is SGHVS and CDR2 FNYEAQ. CDR3 region: CASSLESSGLPYEQYF. Written as DNA, the CDR3 is TGTGCCAGCAGCTTAGAGAGTAGCGGGTTGCCCTACGAGCAGTACTTC.

This clonotype was observed a handful of times. The chain carries TRBV6-5 and TRBJ2-1; 10 bases align to TRBD1. CDR3 length: 17 amino acids. J was trimmed by 6 bases and V by 2 bases; bases with no gene match: 10. The germline V gene has CDR1 MNHEY and CDR2 SVGAGI. The CDR3 coding sequence is TGTGCCAGCAGTTACGCGGCCGGGACAGGGGCGGGCAATGAGCAGTTCTTC. This encodes CASSYAAGTGAGNEQFF.

The DNA of the CDR3 is TGTGCCAGCAGCGACCGACGGATTAGCAATCAGCCCCAGCATTTT. Residues: CASSDRRISNQPQHF. The chain is built from TRBV7-8 and TRBJ1-5; D unclear. The germline V gene encodes CDR1 SGHVS and CDR2 FQNEAQ. The CDR3 length is 15 residues. V lost 5 bases to trimming and J lost 0 bases, with 11 bases between them.

This clonotype showed up just a few times. This chain connects TRBV7-3 to TRBJ2-1; TRBD2 aligns across 11 bases. CDR3 length equals 15 residues. The ends lost 0 bases at V and 6 bases at J; junction bases unmatched: 1. Looked up from germline, CDR1 is SGHTA and CDR2 is FQGTGA. The CDR3 nucleotides read TGTGCCAGCAGCTTAACCGGGACTAGCGGCAATGAGCAGTTCTTC. Its protein is CASSLTGTSGNEQFF. The complete variable domain, with remaining parts taken from reference TRBV7-3 and TRBJ2-1, reads GAGVSQTPSNKVTEKGKYVELRCDPISGHTALYWYRQSLGQGPEFLIYFQGTGAADDSGLPNDRFFAVRPEGSVSTLKIQRTERGDSAVYLCASSLTGTSGNEQFFGPGTRLTVL.

V gene TRBV7-2 combines with J gene TRBJ1-1; TRBD1 matches 8 bases. There are 13 residues in the CDR3. Germline V gene lookup returns CDR1 SGHTA and CDR2 FQGNSA. Trimming removed 5 bases from V and 10 bases from J; junction bases left unmatched: 9. DNA of the CDR3: TGTGCCAGCAGCCCAGGACAGGGTTTCCTAGCTTTCTTT. Residues: CASSPGQGFLAFF.

The V gene is TRBV14, the J gene TRBJ1-2; 8 bases are shared with TRBD1. Unmatched junction bases numbered 6, after V lost 2 bases and J lost 7 bases. The CDR3 runs to 14 residues. Germline V CDR1 and CDR2: SGHDN, FVKESK. This CDR3 is CASSQMTGVLGYTF. CDR3 nucleotide sequence: TGTGCCAGCAGCCAAATGACAGGGGTTCTTGGCTACACCTTC.

This chain uses TRBV30 with TRBJ2-4; the D gene is possibly TRBD2 (6 bases). The CDR3 runs 14 residues. The germline V gene encodes CDR1 GTSNPN and CDR2 SVGIG (reference sequence). The V gene lost 0 bases and the J gene lost 7 bases, with 13 bases spanning the gap. The CDR3 DNA sequence: TGTGCCTGGAGTGTACCGTTGGGGGGTAACATTCAGTACTTC. Encoded protein: CAWSVPLGGNIQYF.

This clonotype occurred a few times. This chain connects TRBV12-3 or TRBV12-4 to TRBJ1-2; D is unclear. Trimming left V 6 bases short and J 6 bases short, with 23 bases between. The CDR3 has 16 residues. CDR3 DNA: TGTGCCAGCAGCCACTCGGGTCGGGGAAGGAGCGATGGCTACACCTTC. It yields the protein CASSHSGRGRSDGYTF.